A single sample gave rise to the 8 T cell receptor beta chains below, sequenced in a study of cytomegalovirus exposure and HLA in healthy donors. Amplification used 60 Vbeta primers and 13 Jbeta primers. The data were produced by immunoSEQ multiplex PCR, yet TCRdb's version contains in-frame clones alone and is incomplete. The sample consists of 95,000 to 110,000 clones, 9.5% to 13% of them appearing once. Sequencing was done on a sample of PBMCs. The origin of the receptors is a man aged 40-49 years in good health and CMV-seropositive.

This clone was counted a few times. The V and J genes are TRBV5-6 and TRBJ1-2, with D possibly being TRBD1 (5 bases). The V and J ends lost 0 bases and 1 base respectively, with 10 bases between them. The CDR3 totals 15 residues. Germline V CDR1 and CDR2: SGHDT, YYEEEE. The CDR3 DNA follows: TGTGCCAGCAGCTTGGCAGGGCTGGTTAACTATGGCTACACCTTC. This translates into CASSLAGLVNYGYTF.

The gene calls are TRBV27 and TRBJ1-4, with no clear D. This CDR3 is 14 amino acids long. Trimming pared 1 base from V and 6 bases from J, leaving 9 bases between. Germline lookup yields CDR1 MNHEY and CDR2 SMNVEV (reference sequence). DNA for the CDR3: TGTGCCAGCAGTTTATGGAGGACGGATGAAAAACTGTTTTTT. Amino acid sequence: CASSLWRTDEKLFF.

The CDR3 DNA reads TGCGCCAGCAGCTTGGAACTAGCGGGAGGACGGGGCACCGGGGAGCTGTTTTTT. Its protein is CASSLELAGGRGTGELFF. This chain connects TRBV5-1 to TRBJ2-2; TRBD2 agrees at 12 bases. The V segment lost 0 bases and the J segment 4 bases; nucleotides outside the gene matches: 7. CDR1 is SGHRS, CDR2 YFSETQ, per germline. This CDR3 region has 18 residues.

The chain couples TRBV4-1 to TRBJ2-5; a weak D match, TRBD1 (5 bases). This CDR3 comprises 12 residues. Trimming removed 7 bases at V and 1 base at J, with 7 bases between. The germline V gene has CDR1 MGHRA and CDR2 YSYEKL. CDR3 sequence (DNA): TGCGCCAGCAAAGGGGTCCAAGAGACCCAGTACTTC. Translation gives CASKGVQETQYF.

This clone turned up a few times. CDR3 residues: CAISERQGGEQYF. The CDR3 DNA follows: TGTGCCATCAGTGAAAGGCAGGGAGGCGAGCAGTACTTC. The chain combines TRBV10-3 with TRBJ2-7; D might be TRBD2 (6 bases). V was shortened by 3 bases and J by 6 bases, with 12 bases between the two germline ends. This CDR3 has 13 amino acids. Germline V gives CDR1 ENHRY, CDR2 SYGVKD.

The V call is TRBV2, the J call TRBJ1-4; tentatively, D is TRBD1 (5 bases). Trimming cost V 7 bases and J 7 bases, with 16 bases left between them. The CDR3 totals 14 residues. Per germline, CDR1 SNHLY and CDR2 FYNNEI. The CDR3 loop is CASTREVWGEKLFF. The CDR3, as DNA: TGTGCCAGCACCAGGGAGGTATGGGGTGAAAAACTGTTTTTT.

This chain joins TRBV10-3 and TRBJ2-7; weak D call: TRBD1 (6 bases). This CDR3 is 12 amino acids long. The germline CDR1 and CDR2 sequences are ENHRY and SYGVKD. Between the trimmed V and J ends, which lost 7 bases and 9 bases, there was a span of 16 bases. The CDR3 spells CAIKGEGIGQYF. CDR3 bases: TGTGCCATCAAGGGGGAAGGGATTGGGCAGTACTTC.

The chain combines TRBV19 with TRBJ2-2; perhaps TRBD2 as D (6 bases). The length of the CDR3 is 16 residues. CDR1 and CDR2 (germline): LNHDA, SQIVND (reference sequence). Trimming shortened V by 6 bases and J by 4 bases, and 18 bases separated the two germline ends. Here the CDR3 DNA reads TGTGCCAGTAGGGAGGGGATAGCGATTGCCACCGGGGAGCTGTTTTTT. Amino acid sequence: CASREGIAIATGELFF.